These T cell receptor beta chains were read from a single sample in a study of CD8 T cells in ankylosing spondylitis. TCRdb reprocessed the 5' RACE reads via MiXCR and lists one record per CDR3 protein. The table records 200,000 to 300,000 distinct CDR3 sequences, 8% to 9.5% of them present only once. The sample consisted of blood, either unsorted or a sorted T cell fraction (not recorded which). These receptors came from a male donor with ankylosing spondylitis or in good health (not recorded which). Both conserved end residues are part of each CDR3. A D gene is named only where the DNA matches it firmly. A row's size may be missing; if present it is once, few, many or a size class.

D gene,J gene,clone size,V gene,CDR3 DNA,CDR3 protein
TRBD1,TRBJ2-7,many,TRBV12-3/TRBV12-4,TGTGCCAGCAGTCATCCGGGACAGGGATCCGAGCAGTACTTC,CASSHPGQGSEQYF
-,TRBJ1-1,many,TRBV12-3/TRBV12-4,TGTGCCAGCAGGGGGGGACCTGGGGTTGAAGCTTTCTTT,CASRGGPGVEAFF
-,TRBJ1-5,many,TRBV5-1,TGCGCCAGCAGGCCAGGGGCAAGCAATCAGCCCCAGCATTTT,CASRPGASNQPQHF
-,TRBJ1-3,many,TRBV18,TGTGCCAGCTCACCATCAACAGGATCCTCATCCTCTGGAAACACCATATATTTT,CASSPSTGSSSSGNTIYF
TRBD1,TRBJ1-2,few,TRBV18,TGTGCCAGCTCACCACGGGAGACAGGGCCGATTCGCGGCTACACCTTC,CASSPRETGPIRGYTF
TRBD1,TRBJ2-7,few,TRBV5-1,TGCGCCAGCAGCTTGGGATTACAGGGGGGCTACGAGCAGTACTTC,CASSLGLQGGYEQYF
-,TRBJ2-2,many,TRBV7-2,TGTGCCAGCAGCTCGCCCCCGGGACGAAACCCCTTAGGGGAGCTGTTTTTT,CASSSPPGRNPLGELFF
-,TRBJ2-3,many,TRBV12-3/TRBV12-4,TGTGCCAGCAGTTTGGGGCCCAGCCGGGGAAGTGATACGCAGTATTTT,CASSLGPSRGSDTQYF
TRBD2,TRBJ2-2,many,TRBV6-4,TGTGCCAGCAGTGCTAGCGGGACCGGGGAGCTGTTTTTT,CASSASGTGELFF
-,TRBJ2-1,many,TRBV29-1,TGCAGCGTCCGGGACAATGAGCAGTTCTTC,CSVRDNEQFF
TRBD2,TRBJ2-3,many,TRBV7-9,TGTGCCAGCAGCTCTCCTAGCGGGGGACTCACAGATACGCAGTATTTT,CASSSPSGGLTDTQYF
-,TRBJ1-1,-,TRBV30,TGTGCCTGGCGTTCCTACGGTGGAGCTTTCTTT,CAWRSYGGAFF
-,TRBJ1-6,many,TRBV12-3/TRBV12-4,TGTGCCAGCAGTTTCGAGGGCAGGGGTAATTCACCCCTCCACTTT,CASSFEGRGNSPLHF
TRBD2,TRBJ2-7,few,TRBV5-1,TGCGCCAGCAGCGATTCTAGCGGGAGTTACGAGCAGTACTTC,CASSDSSGSYEQYF
-,TRBJ1-2,few,TRBV5-5,TGTGCCAGCAGCTTGGAAGTGTGGCCCAACTATGGCTACACCTTC,CASSLEVWPNYGYTF
-,TRBJ2-3,many,TRBV9,TGTGCCAGCAGCGTGATAGCTAGCACAGATACGCAGTATTTT,CASSVIASTDTQYF
-,TRBJ2-7,many,TRBV6-2/TRBV6-3,TGTGCCAGCAGCCAACCCGGATTAACAGTGAAGCAGTACTTC,CASSQPGLTVKQYF
TRBD2,TRBJ2-1,many,TRBV7-8,TGTGCCAGCAGCCGCCCGGGACTAGCGGTTTTGAGCTCCTACAATGAGCAGTTCTTC,CASSRPGLAVLSSYNEQFF
TRBD1,TRBJ2-7,-,TRBV27,TGTGCCAGCAGTTTAAAGGGACAGGGGGCCTACGAGCAGTACTTC,CASSLKGQGAYEQYF
-,TRBJ2-3,few,TRBV7-2,TGTGCCAGCAGCTTATGGGGGACTAGCACAGATACGCAGTATTTT,CASSLWGTSTDTQYF
TRBD1,TRBJ2-5,many,TRBV29-1,TGCAGCGTTGGTGGGACGGGGACAGGGATGGAGACCCAGTACTTC,CSVGGTGTGMETQYF
-,TRBJ2-3,-,TRBV7-2,TGTGCCAGCAGACAACAGGGAGGGGTGAGCACAGATACGCAGTATTTT,CASRQQGGVSTDTQYF
TRBD1,TRBJ1-2,few,TRBV27,TGTGCCAGCAGTTCCCTTCTTCAACCGGGACAGGGGCTTTATGGCTACACCTTC,CASSSLLQPGQGLYGYTF
-,TRBJ1-2,many,TRBV7-8,TGTGCCAGCAGCTTAGCAGGAGGGATTAACTATGGCTACACCTTC,CASSLAGGINYGYTF
-,TRBJ2-3,few,TRBV11-2,TGTGCCAGCAGCAGGGACCTGGGGGTGGATACGCAGTATTTT,CASSRDLGVDTQYF
-,TRBJ1-5,many,TRBV12-3/TRBV12-4,TGTGCCAGCAGTTTGGGTGGGGGAGACAATCAGCCCCAGCATTTT,CASSLGGGDNQPQHF
-,TRBJ1-2,-,TRBV12-3/TRBV12-4,TGTGCCAGCAGTTCCCTCGGGAAGAGGGGTTATGGCTACACCTTC,CASSSLGKRGYGYTF
TRBD1,TRBJ1-2,many,TRBV5-1,TGCGCCAGCAGCTCCGGACAGGGAATGGAGAGCTATGGCTACACCTTC,CASSSGQGMESYGYTF
TRBD1,TRBJ1-5,many,TRBV20-1,TGCAGTGCTAGACCCGGGACAGCTAATCAGCCCCAGCATTTT,CSARPGTANQPQHF
TRBD2,TRBJ2-2,many,TRBV7-7,TGTGCTAGCAGCTTAGCGACTAGCGGCACCGGGGAGCTGTTTTTT,CASSLATSGTGELFF
-,TRBJ1-1,-,TRBV7-3,TGTGCCAGCAGCTTAGGGGGCGCAAGGGAAGCTTTCTTT,CASSLGGAREAFF
-,TRBJ1-3,many,TRBV20-1,TGCAGTGCTAGAGGTTCTGGAAACACCATATATTTT,CSARGSGNTIYF
TRBD1,TRBJ1-5,many,TRBV10-3,TGTGCCATCAGTGACCGGACAGGGAGGGGTCAGCCCCAGCATTTT,CAISDRTGRGQPQHF
TRBD1,TRBJ1-1,-,TRBV12-3/TRBV12-4,TGTGCCAGCACCCCGGACAGGGGAGAAGCTTTCTTT,CASTPDRGEAFF
-,TRBJ2-1,many,TRBV19,TGTGCCAGTAGCCCAGTTAGCTCCTACAATGAGCAGTTCTTC,CASSPVSSYNEQFF
TRBD2,TRBJ2-2,many,TRBV6-1,TGTGCCAGCAGATTGGGACTAGCGGCCGGGGAGCTGTTTTTT,CASRLGLAAGELFF
-,TRBJ2-7,-,TRBV29-1,TGCAGCGTTGGTATCTACGAGCAGTACTTC,CSVGIYEQYF
-,TRBJ2-2,many,TRBV6-1,TGTGCCAGCAGGGAGCTAGCAGCTACCGGGGAGCTGTTTTTT,CASRELAATGELFF
-,TRBJ2-7,-,TRBV7-2,TGTGCCAGCAGCCCAACCGACCAAACTCCCCAGTACTTC,CASSPTDQTPQYF
-,TRBJ2-3,many,TRBV4-3,TGCGCCAGCAGCCAAGATCAGACGTCGGGAGATACGCAGTATTTT,CASSQDQTSGDTQYF
TRBD2,TRBJ2-5,many,TRBV4-2,TGTGCCAGCAGCCAAGATCGGCGGGGGGGCTCAGAGACCCAGTACTTC,CASSQDRRGGSETQYF
TRBD2,TRBJ2-1,-,TRBV20-1,TGCTGTGCTAGGAATCTAGCGGGAGACGTGTCCTACAATGAGCAGTTCTTC,CCARNLAGDVSYNEQFF
TRBD1,TRBJ1-1,many,TRBV12-3/TRBV12-4,TGTGCCAGCAGGGGACAGGTATTGAACACTGAAGCTTTCTTT,CASRGQVLNTEAFF
-,TRBJ2-7,many,TRBV7-9,TGTGCCAGCAGTTTCTCCTCCTACGAGCAGTACTTC,CASSFSSYEQYF
-,TRBJ2-7,many,TRBV6-5,TGTGCCAGCAGTTACGGCCGAACCTACGAGCAGTACTTC,CASSYGRTYEQYF
-,TRBJ2-5,few,TRBV5-1,TGCGCCAGCAGCCCGGGGACCGTATTGGTGAAAGAGACCCAGTACTTC,CASSPGTVLVKETQYF
TRBD2,TRBJ2-7,many,TRBV30,TGTGCCTGGAGTCGGGGGGGGGACTACGAGCAGTACTTC,CAWSRGGDYEQYF
TRBD1,TRBJ1-5,many,TRBV7-6,TGTGCCAGCAGCCCCGGGACAGGGGGCTTTCAGCCCCAGCATTTT,CASSPGTGGFQPQHF
-,TRBJ2-7,-,TRBV3-1,TGTGCCAGCAGCCCCGCGCCCTCCTGCGAGCAGTACTTC,CASSPAPSCEQYF
-,TRBJ1-4,many,TRBV7-6,TGTGCCAGCAGCTTTCAGGGGTTTGAAAAACTGTTTTTT,CASSFQGFEKLFF
-,TRBJ2-3,many,TRBV30,TGTGCCTGGAGTGTCTACGGGATGGCAGATACGCAGTATTTT,CAWSVYGMADTQYF
-,TRBJ1-2,-,TRBV3-1,TGTGCCAGCAGCCAACGGGGATCTAACTATGGCTACACCTTC,CASSQRGSNYGYTF
-,TRBJ1-2,-,TRBV5-1,TGCGCCAGCAGCTTGGCCGGACTGAGCTATGGCTACACCTTC,CASSLAGLSYGYTF
-,TRBJ2-1,many,TRBV20-1,TGCAGTGCTTCCGCCCCGGGGCGAATAGGCTCCTACAATGAGCAGTTCTTC,CSASAPGRIGSYNEQFF
-,TRBJ2-7,many,TRBV7-2,TGTGCCAGCAGTCCTGGTTTGGGGGACTACGAGCAGTACTTC,CASSPGLGDYEQYF
TRBD2,TRBJ2-4,-,TRBV11-2,TGTGCCAGCAGCGTCCGATCCTACTATAGCGGGCCCGGGGACATTCAGTACTTC,CASSVRSYYSGPGDIQYF
-,TRBJ2-7,many,TRBV7-2,TGTGCCAGCAGCTTAGGTGGGCCCCCATTGGAGCAGTACTTC,CASSLGGPPLEQYF